This record looks at one T cell receptor (beta chain) sequence and its context. The entry originates in a study of shared T cell receptors in the human thymus. Using immunoSEQ multiplex PCR, the repertoire was profiled, and TCRdb retains in-frame clones only, with some absent. The sample holds approximately 760,000 clones, roughly 85% seen once. The germline V gene encodes CDR1 SGHAT and CDR2 FQNNGV. V was clipped by 4 bases and J by 8 bases, with 17 bases between them. The CDR3 contains 15 residues. This same sample was also taken into another study, of human thymus T cells.

This chain connects TRBV11-2 to TRBJ1-4; possibly TRBD1 for D (6 bases). This sequence was found in a girl under three years old with a congenital heart defect. The sample consisted of thymocytes. The DNA of the CDR3 is TGTGCCAGCAGCTCGCCCGACAGGAGATGGGAAAAACTGTTTTTT. It codes for CASSSPDRRWEKLFF.